This TCR beta chain was captured by sequencing in a study of T-cell memory formation after mild COVID-19 (dated by TCRdb to the early 2020s). About the full investigation: Most TCR sequence clusters were specific to one of the two donors. The cohort comprised two young, previously healthy adult volunteers, one female and one male. In two donors, T-cell clones that expanded and contracted after mild COVID-19 were tracked by sequencing TCRalpha and TCRbeta repertoires over time. Broader findings and caveats from the paper: Only a couple of mild cases were covered in the study, and larger cohorts including severe cases with pre-infection samples were considered necessary. Balanced CD4/CD8 phenotypes were observed for clones contracting from day 15 to 85, whereas a bias towards CD4+ was observed for a second wave of clones expanding from day 15 to 37. SARS-CoV-2 specificity was not confirmed for the second-wave clones peaking on day 37. Contracting CD4+ clones turned up mainly in the CM and EM memory subsets, whereas EMRA was where CD8+ clones were enriched. Some responding clones were found in pre-infection memory, which suggests that pre-existing cross-reactive memory T cells took part in the SARS-CoV-2 response.

Ficoll-Paque density gradient centrifugation was used to isolate PBMCs. The germline V gene supplies CDR1 KGHDR and CDR2 SFDVKD. Including cysteine and phenylalanine, the CDR3 has 11 amino acids. Of the read, only the CDR3 DNA is kept; its 33 bases are in frame from base 1. V gives up 8 bases and J gives up 7 bases, and the segment between their germline ends measures 10 bases. This sample was sequenced with an Illumina NovaSeq 6000. TCRalpha and TCRbeta cDNA libraries were built by 5'RACE with constant-segment primers, adding sample barcodes and unique molecular identifiers. RNA was extracted from every sample with Trizol reagent. Library amplification was performed in two PCR steps, and a second sample barcode and Illumina TruSeq adapters were introduced in the second step. Libraries were sequenced on an Illumina NovaSeq with 2 x 150 bp paired-end reads. The authors' pipeline ran thus. With migec v1.2.7, reads were demultiplexed and then collapsed into UMI-guided consensus sequences. Using mixcr v2.1.11, UMI consensuses were aligned to TRA and TRB V and J templates and then assembled into clonotypes. A clonotype was counted as expanded or contracted only if both edgeR and NoisET called the change significant, with noise models trained on biological replicates. For edgeR calls, a false discovery rate-adjusted p below 0.01 and a log2 fold-change threshold of 1 were applied. As an exploratory analysis of dynamics, max-normalized trajectories of the 1000 most abundant clonotypes were examined by PCA with hierarchical clustering. Each responding clone was given a CD4 or CD8 phenotype based on the CD4+ and CD8+ repertoires, which had been sequenced separately. TCRdb reanalyzed the raw reads on its own, using fastp at Q25 for trimming and MiXCR for clone calling, and kept in-frame beta chains. Each record represents a unique CDR3 protein, reported with the most common genes and DNA among its rows. The V and J calls come from TCRdb's annotation, not from the publication. The sample table holds about 560,000 distinct CDR3 sequences, of which about 20% were seen once. About 8.4% of the sample goes to the ten largest clones.

For this clonotype: The antigen it binds to is not known. Qualities for individual bases were not recorded, and no much larger clone is one base off.

The specimen was PBMCs or a T cell subset sorted from them (not recorded which). This TCR derives from an adult woman who had mild COVID-19 (a few samples of this study predate the infection). The sample titles of this study are shuffled in the database, so cell type and time point are left out; the donor was told from shared clones. Recombination linked TRBV24-1 to TRBJ1-2; no D gene is confidently identified. CDR3 reads: CATMGGSGYTF. The bases are TGTGCCACCATGGGTGGTTCTGGCTACACCTTC.